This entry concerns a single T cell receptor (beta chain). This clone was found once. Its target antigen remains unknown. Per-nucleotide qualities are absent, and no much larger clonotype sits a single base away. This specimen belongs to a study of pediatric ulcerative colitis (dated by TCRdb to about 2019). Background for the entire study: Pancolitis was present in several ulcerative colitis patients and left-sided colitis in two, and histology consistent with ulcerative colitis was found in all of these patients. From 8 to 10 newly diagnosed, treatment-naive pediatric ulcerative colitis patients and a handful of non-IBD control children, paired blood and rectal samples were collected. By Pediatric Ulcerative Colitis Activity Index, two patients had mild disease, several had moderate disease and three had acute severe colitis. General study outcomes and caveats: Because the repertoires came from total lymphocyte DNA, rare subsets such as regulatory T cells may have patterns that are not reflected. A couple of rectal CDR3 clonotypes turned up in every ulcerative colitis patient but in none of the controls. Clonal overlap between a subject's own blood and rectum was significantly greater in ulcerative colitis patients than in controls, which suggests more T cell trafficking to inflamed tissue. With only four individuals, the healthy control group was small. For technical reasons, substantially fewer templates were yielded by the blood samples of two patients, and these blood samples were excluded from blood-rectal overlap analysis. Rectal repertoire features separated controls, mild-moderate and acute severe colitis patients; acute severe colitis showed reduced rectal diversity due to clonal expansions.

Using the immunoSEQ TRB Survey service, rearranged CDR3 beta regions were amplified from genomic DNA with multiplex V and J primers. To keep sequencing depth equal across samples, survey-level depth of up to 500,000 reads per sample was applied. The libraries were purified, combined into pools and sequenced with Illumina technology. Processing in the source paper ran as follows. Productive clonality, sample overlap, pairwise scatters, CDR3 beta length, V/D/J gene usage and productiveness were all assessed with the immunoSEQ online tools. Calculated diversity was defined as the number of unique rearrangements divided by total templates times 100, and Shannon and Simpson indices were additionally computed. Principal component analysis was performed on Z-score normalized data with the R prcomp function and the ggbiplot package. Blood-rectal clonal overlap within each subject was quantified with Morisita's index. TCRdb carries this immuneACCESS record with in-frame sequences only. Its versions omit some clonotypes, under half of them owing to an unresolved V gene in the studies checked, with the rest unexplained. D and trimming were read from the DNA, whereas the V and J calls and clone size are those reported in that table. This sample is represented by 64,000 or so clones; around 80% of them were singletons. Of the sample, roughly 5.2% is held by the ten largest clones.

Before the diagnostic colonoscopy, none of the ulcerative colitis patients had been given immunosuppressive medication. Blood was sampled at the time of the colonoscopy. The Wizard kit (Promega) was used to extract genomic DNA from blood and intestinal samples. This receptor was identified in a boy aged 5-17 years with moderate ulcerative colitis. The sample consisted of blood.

The CDR3 region: CASSRDKRYEQYF. The DNA reads as follows: TGTGCCAGCAGCCGGGACAAACGGTACGAGCAGTACTTC. Recombination joined TRBV14 with TRBJ2-7; TRBD1 is a weak D gene call, 6 bases matching. Sequences SGHDN (CDR1) and FVKESK (CDR2) are obtained from the germline V gene. A distance of 11 bases separates the germline ends of V and J, which lose 4 bases and 4 bases respectively. Including the terminal cysteine and phenylalanine, the CDR3 comprises 13 residues. CDR3 DNA only is kept here, 39 bases in frame from base 1.